This is a list of T cell receptor beta chains from one sample in a study of CD8+ T cells in alopecia areata. Libraries were prepared by immunoSEQ multiplex PCR; TCRdb keeps only in-frame clonotypes and omits some of them. The table has some 190,000 clones, around 49% seen once. This material consisted of CD8+ T cells sorted from blood, taken around week 54, from a patient treated with tofacitinib. The receptor source for this set is a human donor with alopecia areata. Both conserved end residues are part of each CDR3. Fields, in order: clone size, V gene, J gene, D gene, CDR3 protein, CDR3 DNA. D genes are given only for firm matches. Clone size is given for some rows only: seen once, a few or many times, or a class if the clone is expanded.

-,TRBV4-2,TRBJ2-1,TRBD2,CASSQKLAGGYNEQFF,TGTGCCAGCAGCCAAAAACTAGCGGGGGGGTACAATGAGCAGTTCTTC
-,TRBV30,TRBJ2-7,-,CAWGTGMDYEQYF,TGTGCCTGGGGTACAGGGATGGACTACGAGCAGTACTTC
-,TRBV6-1,TRBJ1-3,-,CASQGGSSGNTIYF,TGTGCCAGCCAAGGGGGGAGCTCTGGAAACACCATATATTTT
few,TRBV6-5,TRBJ2-2,-,CASSYFAMAGPGELFF,TGTGCCAGCAGTTACTTTGCGATGGCTGGGCCCGGGGAGCTGTTTTTT
few,TRBV30,TRBJ1-1,-,CAWSYGGGEAFF,TGTGCCTGGAGTTACGGGGGAGGTGAAGCTTTCTTT
-,TRBV27,TRBJ2-7,TRBD1,CASSLQVPGGIYEQYF,TGTGCCAGCAGTTTACAGGTCCCAGGGGGCATCTACGAGCAGTACTTC
-,TRBV4-1,TRBJ1-5,-,CASSQSSPRNNQPQHF,TGCGCCAGCAGCCAAAGTAGTCCCAGGAACAATCAGCCCCAGCATTTT
-,TRBV5-4,TRBJ1-1,-,CASSLAGDTEAFF,TGTGCCAGCAGCTTGGCAGGAGACACTGAAGCTTTCTTT
few,TRBV14,TRBJ2-6,TRBD2,CASSQDLVAGVPSGANVLTF,TGTGCCAGCAGCCAAGATCTAGTAGCGGGGGTCCCCTCTGGGGCCAACGTCCTGACTTTC
-,TRBV30,TRBJ1-5,TRBD1,CACQPGTGSWPQHF,TGTGCCTGTCAGCCCGGGACAGGGAGTTGGCCCCAGCATTTT
-,TRBV5-1,TRBJ2-5,TRBD2,CASSLGTSGGAETQYF,TGCGCCAGCAGCTTAGGGACTAGCGGGGGGGCCGAGACCCAGTACTTC
-,TRBV30,TRBJ1-1,-,CAWSAQNTEAFF,TGTGCCTGGAGCGCCCAGAACACTGAAGCTTTCTTT
once,TRBV15,TRBJ2-2,-,CATSRVRGVSTGELFF,TGTGCCACCAGCAGAGTCAGAGGGGTGAGCACCGGGGAGCTGTTTTTT
-,TRBV13,TRBJ1-1,-,CASSLALVQHTEAFF,TGTGCCAGCAGCTTAGCGCTGGTGCAGCACACTGAAGCTTTCTTT
-,TRBV6-1,TRBJ2-7,-,CASSQGRLYEQYF,TGTGCCAGCAGTCAGGGGAGACTCTACGAGCAGTACTTC
few,TRBV6-1,TRBJ2-6,-,CASSGVANVLTF,TGTGCCAGCAGTGGAGTGGCCAACGTCCTGACTTTC
-,TRBV29-1,TRBJ2-1,TRBD2,CSVEFGAGGQNEQFF,TGCAGCGTTGAATTTGGAGCGGGGGGGCAAAATGAGCAGTTCTTC
-,TRBV20-1,TRBJ1-1,-,CSARQGTEAFF,TGCAGTGCTAGGCAGGGCACTGAAGCTTTCTTT
-,TRBV10-3,TRBJ1-2,-,CAISESPRDYGYTF,TGTGCCATCAGTGAGTCCCCCAGGGACTATGGCTACACCTTC
-,TRBV30,TRBJ2-3,-,CAWSETTTDTQYF,TGTGCCTGGAGTGAGACAACCACAGATACGCAGTATTTT
-,TRBV25-1,TRBJ1-4,-,CASSEYPVGGNEKLFF,TGTGCCAGCAGTGAATATCCCGTCGGAGGGAATGAAAAACTGTTTTTT
-,TRBV2,TRBJ2-3,TRBD2,CASSAERGGDTQYF,TGTGCCAGCAGTGCGGAGCGGGGGGGCGATACGCAGTATTTT
-,TRBV6-6,TRBJ2-7,-,CATRTRYYEQYF,TGTGCCACCCGGACACGATACTACGAGCAGTACTTC
-,TRBV19,TRBJ1-5,-,CATGGSRQPQHF,TGTGCCACGGGGGGTTCCAGGCAGCCCCAGCATTTT
-,TRBV6-5,TRBJ2-7,-,CASSVTGEADEQYF,TGTGCCAGCAGTGTCACAGGGGAGGCCGACGAGCAGTACTTC
-,TRBV19,TRBJ2-7,-,CASSPGHGAYEQYF,TGTGCCAGTAGCCCGGGACACGGAGCCTACGAGCAGTACTTC